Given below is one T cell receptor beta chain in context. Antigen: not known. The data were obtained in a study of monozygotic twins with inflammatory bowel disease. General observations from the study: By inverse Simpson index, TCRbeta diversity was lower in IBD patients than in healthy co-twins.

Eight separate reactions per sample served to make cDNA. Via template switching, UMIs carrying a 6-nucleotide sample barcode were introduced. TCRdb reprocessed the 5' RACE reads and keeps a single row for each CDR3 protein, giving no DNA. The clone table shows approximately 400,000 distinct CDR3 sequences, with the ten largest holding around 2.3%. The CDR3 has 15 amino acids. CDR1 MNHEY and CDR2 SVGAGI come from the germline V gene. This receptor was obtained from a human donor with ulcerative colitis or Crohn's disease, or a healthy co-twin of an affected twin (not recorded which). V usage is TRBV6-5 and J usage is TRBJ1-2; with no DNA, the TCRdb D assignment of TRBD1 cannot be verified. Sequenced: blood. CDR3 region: CASSYTTGTGTGYTF.